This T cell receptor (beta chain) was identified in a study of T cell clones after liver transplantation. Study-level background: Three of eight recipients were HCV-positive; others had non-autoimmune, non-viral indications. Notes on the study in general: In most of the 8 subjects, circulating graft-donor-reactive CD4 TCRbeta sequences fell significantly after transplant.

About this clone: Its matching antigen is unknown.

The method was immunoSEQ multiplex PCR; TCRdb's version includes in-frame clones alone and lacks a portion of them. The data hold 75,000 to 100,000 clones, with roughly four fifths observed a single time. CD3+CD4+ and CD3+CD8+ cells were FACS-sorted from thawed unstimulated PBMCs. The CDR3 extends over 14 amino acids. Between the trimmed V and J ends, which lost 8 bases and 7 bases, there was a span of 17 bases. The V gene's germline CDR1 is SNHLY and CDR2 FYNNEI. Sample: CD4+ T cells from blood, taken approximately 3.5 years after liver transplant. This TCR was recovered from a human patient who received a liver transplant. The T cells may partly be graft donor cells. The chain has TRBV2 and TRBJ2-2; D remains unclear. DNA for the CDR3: TGTGCCAGCCAAAAAACCCATAGTAGCGGGGAGCTGTTTTTT. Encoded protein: CASQKTHSSGELFF. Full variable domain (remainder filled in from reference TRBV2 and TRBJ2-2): EPEVTQTPSHQVTQMGQEVILRCVPISNHLYFYWYRQILGQKVEFLVSFYNNEISEKSEIFDDQFSVERPDGSNFTLKIRSTKLEDSAMYFCASQKTHSSGELFFGEGSRLTVL.